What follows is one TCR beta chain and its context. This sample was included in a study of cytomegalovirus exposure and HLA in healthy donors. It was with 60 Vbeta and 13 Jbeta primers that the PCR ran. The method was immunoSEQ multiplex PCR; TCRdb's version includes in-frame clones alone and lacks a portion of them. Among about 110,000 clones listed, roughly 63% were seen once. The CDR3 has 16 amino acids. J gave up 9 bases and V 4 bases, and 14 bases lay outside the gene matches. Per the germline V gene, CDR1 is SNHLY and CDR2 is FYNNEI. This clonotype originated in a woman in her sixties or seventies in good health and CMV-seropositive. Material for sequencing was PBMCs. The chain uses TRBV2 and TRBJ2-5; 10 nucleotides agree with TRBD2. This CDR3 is CASSVQAGGRVRSQYF. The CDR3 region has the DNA TGTGCCAGCAGTGTCCAAGCGGGGGGGCGCGTTAGGTCCCAGTACTTC.